The subject of this entry is one T cell receptor beta chain. The ends were cut back, 9 bases at V and 1 base at J, with 12 bases in the middle. Germline loops: CDR1 SNHLY, CDR2 FYNNEI. This CDR3 region has 13 residues. The entry originates in a study of control samples from healthy donors and cancer patients. Clones were read by immunoSEQ multiplex PCR, and TCRdb kept only the in-frame ones, dropping some. The data contain about 250,000 clones, about 80% of them singletons. This chain links TRBV2 with TRBJ2-5; D is possibly TRBD2 (5 bases). The specimen sequenced was PBMCs. The receptor comes from an older woman with lung cancer. The CDR3 is CASSADFQETQYF. CDR3 coding DNA: TGTGCCAGTTCAGCGGATTTCCAAGAGACCCAGTACTTC.